This T cell receptor (beta chain) was recorded in a study of T cell responses to AZD1222 COVID-19 vaccine. Turning to the study itself: Pooled together were second doses at about 4 or about 12 weeks.

V was clipped by 1 base and J by 3 bases, with 11 bases between them. Germline assignment: CDR1 SGHKS and CDR2 YYEKEE (reference sequence). CDR3 length: 14 residues. TCRdb's copy holds only in-frame clones and misses some; the assay was immunoSEQ multiplex PCR. The repertoire holds about 100,000 clones, with about 88% as singletons. Points on this clone: What it binds is not known.

Study-level results: Mostly white British, mostly female donors; authors suggested clonal diversity may be underestimated. At baseline, seropositivity was found in only 6 or 7 AZD1222 recipients. CD4 TCRs covered the whole spike, strongest at regions 160-218 and 743-854.

The material was peripheral blood, obtained on day 0 of AZD1222 vaccination. The rearrangement uses TRBV5-5 and TRBJ2-7; D tentatively reads TRBD1 or TRBD2 (5 bases each). This receptor was obtained from an adult in good health. In nucleotides, the CDR3 is TGTGCCAGCAGCTTGTTGGGGACCAACTACGAGCAGTACTTC. Translation gives CASSLLGTNYEQYF. The full variable domain, with the rest looked up from reference TRBV5-5 and TRBJ2-7, is DAGVTQSPTHLIKTRGQQVTLRCSPISGHKSVSWYQQVLGQGPQFIFQYYEKEERGRGNFPDRFSARQFPNYSSELNVNALLLGDSALYLCASSLLGTNYEQYFGPGTRLTVT.